The next 26 T cell receptor beta chains were all read from a single sample in a study of response to subunit inactivated influenza vaccine. MiXCR was run by TCRdb on the RT-PCR reads, yielding one entry per CDR3 protein. The repertoire holds about 570,000 distinct CDR3 sequences, with about 10% as singletons. These data are also associated with another study on T cells expressing NK-cell markers. That study reports: The authors generated TCR beta cDNA through 5'RACE template switching with UMIs.

The sample was PBMCs from blood, taken on the day of vaccination. The receptors stem from a man in his fifties or sixties who received an inactivated influenza vaccine.

The table lists this clonotype with a few counts. The chain employs TRBV6-4 and TRBJ1-2, with TRBD1 as a possible D gene (6 bases). V lost 4 bases and J lost 8, with 17 bases in between. The CDR3 spans 14 residues. The V gene's germline CDR1 is MRHNA and CDR2 SNTAGT. CDR3 sequence reads: CASSAVTGSYGYTF. The CDR3 DNA is TGTGCCAGCAGTGCAGTTACAGGGTCCTACGGCTACACCTTC.

The chain is built from TRBV19 and TRBJ2-7, with 9 bases identical to TRBD2. This CDR3 region has 15 residues. CDR1 is LNHDA and CDR2 is SQIVND in the germline V gene (reference sequence). CDR3 DNA: TGTGTCGCAAGAAGGGGGCTAGCGGGAACCTACGAGCAGTACTTC. Translated: CVARRGLAGTYEQYF.

This clonotype has more than one count but fewer than ten. This sequence joins TRBV5-6 and TRBJ1-5, with TRBD1 identical over 7 bases. Germline V gives CDR1 SGHDT, CDR2 YYEEEE. The CDR3 is made up of 16 amino acids. With V trimmed by 4 bases and J by 4 bases, 11 bases remained unmatched. For the CDR3, the DNA is TGTGCCAGCAGCGGTAGTTGGGACAGAGGTAATCAGCCCCAGCATTTT. Translation gives CASSGSWDRGNQPQHF.

The chain uses TRBV12-3 or TRBV12-4 and TRBJ1-1; weak D call: TRBD1 (6 bases). The CDR3 is made up of 13 amino acids. Trimming left V 6 bases short and J 1 base short, with 9 bases between. The chain's CDR3 is CASRGHPNTEAFF. The CDR3 region has the DNA TGTGCCAGCAGGGGACACCCGAACACTGAAGCTTTCTTT.

This clonotype has just a few counts. V gene TRBV28 combines with J gene TRBJ2-7; 7 nucleotides agree with TRBD2. Germline V gene sequence: CDR1 MDHEN, CDR2 SYDVKM. The CDR3 runs to 13 residues. After removal of 10 bases from V and 1 base from J, the junction contained 7 bases not matched to a gene. The DNA of the CDR3 is TGTGCCATCCGCCGAGCGGGGTCCTACGAGCAGTACTTC. It codes for CAIRRAGSYEQYF.

The rearrangement links TRBV24-1 to TRBJ1-5; D possibly corresponds to TRBD1 (6 bases). Trimming cost V 7 bases and J 7 bases, with 13 bases left between them. Germline CDR1 and CDR2: KGHDR and SFDVKD. The CDR3 consists of 13 residues. The CDR3, as DNA: TGTGCCACCAGCCCAGGGGTAAGACAGCCCCAGCATTTT. Translating it yields CATSPGVRQPQHF.

This clonotype was observed at least ten times. The chain combines TRBV12-3 or TRBV12-4 with TRBJ2-1; a possible D gene is TRBD2 (6 bases). Deletions cut 6 bases from V and 0 bases from J, with 12 bases between. The CDR3 covers 15 residues. CDR3 DNA sequence: TGTGCCAGCAGCCGGGGGTCTAGCTCCTACAATGAGCAGTTCTTC. This sequence encodes CASSRGSSSYNEQFF.

This clonotype was observed a handful of times. The rearrangement uses TRBV4-1 and TRBJ2-1, with D possibly matching TRBD2 (5 bases). This CDR3 has 13 amino acids. Germline V CDR1 and CDR2: MGHRA, YSYEKL. V lost 4 bases and J lost 3, with 7 bases in between. The CDR3 nucleotides are TGCGCCAGCAGCCTCCGGGACTACAATGAGCAGTTCTTC. Amino acids: CASSLRDYNEQFF.

Only a few counts were recorded for this clonotype. The chain uses TRBV2 and TRBJ2-7; D is possibly TRBD1 or TRBD2 (6 bases each). This CDR3 has 14 amino acids. Germline loops: CDR1 SNHLY, CDR2 FYNNEI. The ends were cut back, 8 bases at V and 2 bases at J, with 16 bases in the middle. In DNA form, the CDR3 reads TGTGCCAGCCAAAACCGAGGGGGGCCCTACGAGCAGTACTTC. Translated, it gives CASQNRGGPYEQYF.

This clonotype was picked up a small number of times. The genes are TRBV24-1 and TRBJ2-2, with 9 positions matching TRBD1. Trimming at V came to 4 bases and at J to 4 bases, leaving 6 bases not matched to a gene. The CDR3 covers 16 residues. CDR1 is KGHDR and CDR2 is SFDVKD in the germline V gene. CDR3 sequence (DNA): TGTGCCACCAGTGACCCCGGGACAGGGCCCACCGGGGAGCTGTTTTTT. Protein: CATSDPGTGPTGELFF.

The chain couples TRBV14 to TRBJ2-5, with unresolved D. CDR1 is SGHDN and CDR2 is FVKESK in the germline V gene. Between the trimmed V and J ends, which lost 2 bases and 5 bases, there was a span of 12 bases. CDR3 length equals 14 residues. CDR3 coding DNA: TGTGCCAGCAGCCAATGGGCGGCATCCGAGACCCAGTACTTC. Encoded protein: CASSQWAASETQYF.

This clonotype was seen only a few times. In DNA, the CDR3 is TGTGCCAGCAGCCCACAGAAGGAGCATGAGCAGTTCTTC. It is translated as CASSPQKEHEQFF. The V and J genes are TRBV7-3 and TRBJ2-1; D gene ambiguous. The CDR3 is 13 amino acids. CDR1 is SGHTA, CDR2 FQGTGA, per germline. Trimming removed 5 bases from V and 8 bases from J, with 13 bases in between. Complete variable domain (other parts from reference TRBV7-3 and TRBJ2-1): GAGVSQTPSNKVTEKGKYVELRCDPISGHTALYWYRQSLGQGPEFLIYFQGTGAADDSGLPNDRFFAVRPEGSVSTLKIQRTERGDSAVYLCASSPQKEHEQFFGPGTRLTVL.

This clonotype was detected a few times. This chain uses TRBV12-3 or TRBV12-4 with TRBJ2-7; D not resolved. There are 14 residues in the CDR3. The germline V and J ends were trimmed by 2 bases and 3 bases, with 11 bases remaining between them. DNA for the CDR3: TGTGCCAGCAGTTTAAGTCGGCGAAACTACGAGCAGTACTTC. Protein product: CASSLSRRNYEQYF.

The table lists this clonotype with a few counts. The chain joins TRBV20-1 to TRBJ2-7; TRBD2 aligns across 11 bases. Germline assignment: CDR1 DFQATT and CDR2 SNEGSKA (reference sequence). V trimming: 4 bases; J trimming: 5 bases; junction bases outside the gene matches: 7. The CDR3 totals 14 residues. CDR3 coding DNA: TGCAGTGCTATGAGACTAGCGGGAAAAAACGAGCAGTACTTC. Translated, it gives CSAMRLAGKNEQYF.

At least ten counts were recorded for this clonotype. The chain uses TRBV5-1 and TRBJ2-7, with D perhaps matching TRBD1 (6 bases). Germline V gene data show CDR1 as SGHRS and CDR2 as YFSETQ. Between the trimmed V and J ends, which lost 0 bases and 4 bases, there was a span of 11 bases. The CDR3 has 14 amino acids. Here the CDR3 reads CASSLDITGYEQYF. CDR3 bases: TGCGCCAGCAGCTTGGATATTACAGGGTACGAGCAGTACTTC.

This chain links TRBV25-1 with TRBJ2-3; D is possibly TRBD2 (5 bases). From germline, CDR1 is MGHDK and CDR2 SYGVNS. This CDR3 spans 12 amino acids. Deletions cut 3 bases from V and 8 bases from J, with 9 bases between. The CDR3 loop is CASSDSGGTQYF. CDR3 coding DNA: TGTGCCAGCAGTGATTCAGGAGGTACGCAGTATTTT.

This clonotype was found a few times. The J gene is TRBJ2-1, the V gene TRBV9; 12 nucleotides agree with TRBD2. Germline assignment: CDR1 SGDLS and CDR2 YYNGEE. The length of the CDR3 is 15 residues. V was pared by 7 bases and J by 5 bases, with 7 bases of the junction left unmatched. The CDR3 is CASSPGTSGHNEQFF. The CDR3 DNA sequence: TGTGCCAGCTCGCCCGGGACTAGCGGGCACAATGAGCAGTTCTTC.

The chain uses TRBV27 and TRBJ2-5; D is perhaps TRBD1 or TRBD2 (5 bases each). The CDR3 is made up of 13 amino acids. Germline-derived CDR1 and CDR2 are MNHEY and SMNVEV (reference sequence). V lost 0 bases to trimming and J lost 10 bases, with 12 bases between them. CDR3 DNA: TGTGCCAGCAGTTTATCCCTGAAGGGGAGCCAGTACTTC. This translates into CASSLSLKGSQYF.

The V call is TRBV6-2 or TRBV6-3, the J call TRBJ2-5; TRBD2 agrees at 15 bases. CDR1 and CDR2 (germline): MNHEY, SVGEGT. This CDR3 has 18 residues. V trimming: 5 bases; J trimming: 4 bases; junction bases outside the gene matches: 11. CDR3 sequence reads: CASSHGTSGRRVRETQYF. In nucleotides, the CDR3 is TGTGCCAGCAGTCACGGGACTAGCGGGAGGCGAGTCCGAGAGACCCAGTACTTC.

The chain employs TRBV5-1 and TRBJ1-2; maybe TRBD1 (5 bases). CDR3 length: 16 residues. The germline gives CDR1 SGHRS, CDR2 YFSETQ. The ends were cut back, 4 bases at V and 0 bases at J, with 16 bases in the middle. CDR3: CASSRLSQGTNYGYTF. CDR3 DNA sequence: TGCGCCAGCAGCCGCCTTTCGCAGGGTACTAACTATGGCTACACCTTC. Together with reference TRBV5-1 and TRBJ1-2, the CDR3 gives the full variable domain: KAGVTQTPRYLIKTRGQQVTLSCSPISGHRSVSWYQQTPGQGLQFLFEYFSETQRNKGNFPGRFSGRQFSNSRSEMNVSTLELGDSALYLCASSRLSQGTNYGYTFGSGTRLTVV.

The table lists this clonotype with a few counts. The chain links TRBV7-9 to TRBJ2-7; TRBD1 matches at 12 bases. The V segment lost 3 bases and the J segment 9 bases; nucleotides outside the gene matches: 6. CDR3 length: 14 amino acids. From germline, CDR1 is SEHNR and CDR2 FQNEAQ (reference sequence). CDR3 nucleotides: TGTGCCAGCAGCTTCCGGGACAGGGGGCGCGTGCAGTACTTC. Protein: CASSFRDRGRVQYF.

The V call is TRBV28, the J call TRBJ2-4, with 9 bases matching TRBD2. The germline gives CDR1 MDHEN, CDR2 SYDVKM. The CDR3 length is 16 residues. V trimming: 6 bases; J trimming: 1 base; junction bases outside the gene matches: 7. CDR3 sequence: CASSIPSGKAKNIQYF. The CDR3 DNA reads TGTGCCAGCAGCATTCCTAGCGGGAAGGCCAAAAACATTCAGTACTTC.

The sample holds a few counts of this clonotype. The J gene is TRBJ2-6, the V gene TRBV28; no definite D call. The CDR3 totals 14 residues. With 7 bases removed from V and 1 base from J, the gap between germline ends came to 8 bases. CDR1 is MDHEN and CDR2 is SYDVKM in the germline V gene. The CDR3 DNA sequence: TGTGCCAGCACTTTCAGGTCTGGGGCCAACGTCCTGACTTTC. Its translation: CASTFRSGANVLTF. The full variable domain, in which reference TRBV28 and TRBJ2-6 provide the parts outside the CDR3, is DVKVTQSSRYLVKRTGEKVFLECVQDMDHENMFWYRQDPGLGLRLIYFSYDVKMKEKGDIPEGYSVSREKKERFSLILESASTNQTSMYLCASTFRSGANVLTFGAGSRLTVL.

This clonotype was detected many times. The V call is TRBV6-2 or TRBV6-3, the J call TRBJ1-2, with TRBD1 matching 7 bases. Germline V gene data show CDR1 as MNHEY and CDR2 as SVGEGT. The CDR3 length is 13 residues. The V and J ends lost 6 bases and 6 bases, in that order; junction bases with no gene match: 7. DNA of the CDR3: TGTGCCAGCAGCATTAGACAGGGAGATGGCTACACCTTC. Protein product: CASSIRQGDGYTF.

The CDR3 loop reads CASSPNSVYEQYF. The CDR3 bases are TGTGCCAGCAGCCCAAACAGTGTCTACGAGCAGTACTTC. This chain uses TRBV6-6 with TRBJ2-7; D not resolved. The germline CDR1 and CDR2 sequences are MNHNY and SVGAGI (reference sequence). Trimming removed 6 bases from V and 3 bases from J, with 12 bases in between. The CDR3 runs 13 residues.

This clonotype was picked up many times. The V and J genes are TRBV13 and TRBJ2-2, with D unresolved. The CDR3 sequence is 12 residues long. Germline V gives CDR1 PRHDT, CDR2 FYEKMQ (reference sequence). V lost 5 bases, J lost 8 bases, and 9 bases lay in between. In DNA, the CDR3 is TGTGCCAGCAGCGCCCACCAGGGGGAGCTGTTTTTT. As protein: CASSAHQGELFF.